This TCR beta chain appears in the sequencing data of a study of blood T cell repertoires in COVID-19. Across the study: T cells, B-cell-depleted T cells, or PBMCs provided the cDNA or gDNA that served as material.

One Seattle source followed patients from active infection through their disease course. Authors' data handling: Researchers report that nucleated cell counts were estimated from reference gene primer amplification. Produced via immunoSEQ multiplex PCR; TCRdb's table is partial and in-frame only. V and J calls and clone size follow that table, whereas D and trimming were derived from the DNA. The sample shows tens of thousands of clones, roughly 87% of them seen only once. This clone was detected only a few times. V trimming: 5 bases; J trimming: 8 bases; junction bases outside the gene matches: 17. This CDR3 comprises 17 residues. CDR1 SNHLY and CDR2 FYNNEI come from the germline V gene.

The V gene is TRBV2, the J gene TRBJ2-2; 7 bases are shared with TRBD2. This receptor was obtained from a man between 40 and 49 years old with COVID-19, enrolled during active disease. The material sequenced was peripheral blood. CDR3 sequence: CASSLTSATNPGGELFF. Written as DNA, the CDR3 is TGTGCCAGCAGTCTCACTAGCGCCACCAATCCCGGAGGGGAGCTGTTTTTT. The entire variable domain, with the rest obtained from reference TRBV2 and TRBJ2-2, is as follows: EPEVTQTPSHQVTQMGQEVILRCVPISNHLYFYWYRQILGQKVEFLVSFYNNEISEKSEIFDDQFSVERPDGSNFTLKIRSTKLEDSAMYFCASSLTSATNPGGELFFGEGSRLTVL.